Following are 6 T cell receptor beta chains from one sample sequenced in a study of blood T cell repertoires in COVID-19. Produced via immunoSEQ multiplex PCR; TCRdb's table is partial and in-frame only. The repertoire holds over 85,000 clones, with about 85% as singletons. Sequencing was carried out using peripheral blood. Receptors were obtained from a human donor in a cohort sampled during active COVID-19.

The chain uses TRBV19 and TRBJ2-6, with D tentatively TRBD1 (5 bases). Per germline, CDR1 LNHDA and CDR2 SQIVND (reference sequence). V lost 4 bases to trimming and J lost 5 bases, with 12 bases between them. This CDR3 comprises 15 residues. CDR3 in amino acids: CASSTDSLRANVLTF. The CDR3 bases are TGTGCCAGTAGTACCGACAGTCTTCGGGCCAACGTCCTGACTTTC. The whole variable domain, filled in from reference TRBV19 and TRBJ2-6, reads DGGITQSPKYLFRKEGQNVTLSCEQNLNHDAMYWYRQDPGQGLRLIYYSQIVNDFQKGDIAEGYSVSREKKESFPLTVTSAQKNPTAFYLCASSTDSLRANVLTFGAGSRLTVL.

The V call is TRBV28, the J call TRBJ1-3; D may be TRBD1 (6 bases). CDR3 size: 16 residues. V was shortened by 5 bases and J by 4 bases, with 18 bases between the two germline ends. CDR1 and CDR2 (germline): MDHEN, SYDVKM. The CDR3 DNA follows: TGTGCCAGCAGTAACCCCTTGGGGGCAGAGGGAAACACCATATATTTT. As protein: CASSNPLGAEGNTIYF.

This clone was detected only a few times. V gene TRBV3-1 (or the pseudogene TRBV3-2) combines with J gene TRBJ2-2; D unclear. This CDR3 comprises 14 residues. CDR1 is LGHDT and CDR2 is YNNKEL in the germline V gene (reference sequence). Trimming left V 7 bases short and J 1 base short, with 10 bases between. The CDR3 DNA reads TGTGCCAGCAACCCCCGACAGAACACCGGGGAGCTGTTTTTT. Translating it yields CASNPRQNTGELFF.

The V call is TRBV7-9, the J call TRBJ2-7, with TRBD1 matching over 9 bases. The CDR3 is 14 residues long. V lost 5 bases to trimming and J lost 1 base; unmatched junction nucleotides: 3. Germline CDR1 SEHNR, CDR2 FQNEAQ (reference sequence). The CDR3 region is CASSPGTGSYEQYF. The DNA of the CDR3 is TGTGCCAGCAGCCCCGGGACAGGGTCCTACGAGCAGTACTTC.

The chain combines TRBV15 with TRBJ2-7; weak D call: TRBD2 (7 bases). Between the trimmed V and J ends, which lost 3 bases and 4 bases, there was a span of 13 bases. Germline CDR1 LNHNV, CDR2 YYDKDF (reference sequence). The CDR3 sequence is 14 residues long. The CDR3 region is CATSRAGGPYEQYF. CDR3 nucleotide sequence: TGTGCCACCAGCAGGGCCGGGGGGCCTTACGAGCAGTACTTC.

The chain joins TRBV19 to TRBJ1-4; 9 bases agree with TRBD1. Germline V gene lookup returns CDR1 LNHDA and CDR2 SQIVND (reference sequence). V gave up 0 bases and J gave up 8 bases; unmatched junction bases: 10. This CDR3 has 17 amino acids. CDR3 in amino acids: CASSIDRTAGTGEKLFF. For the CDR3, the DNA is TGTGCCAGTAGTATAGATAGAACGGCCGGGACAGGGGAAAAACTGTTTTTT.